This T cell receptor (beta chain) is from a study of early T cells in non-severe SARS-CoV-2 infection. This CDR3 spans 15 amino acids. Trimming left V 0 bases short and J 8 bases short, with 16 bases between. Germline CDR1 reads LGHDT; CDR2 reads YNNKEL (reference sequence). Researchers attached unique molecular identifiers to individual cDNA molecules. A single record per CDR3 protein comes from TCRdb applying MiXCR to the 5' RACE reads. Of 90,000 to 120,000 distinct CDR3 sequences in the sample, over 8.5% are singletons; the top ten hold about 8.1%. Sequencing input: whole blood. The clonotype was recovered from an adult who was a healthcare worker with PCR-confirmed SARS-CoV-2 infection or an uninfected control (not recorded which). The chain uses TRBV3-1 and TRBJ1-2; maybe TRBD1 (6 bases). CDR3 region: CASSQEAGGTPGYTF. The CDR3 DNA follows: TGTGCCAGCAGCCAAGAGGCTGGTGGGACACCCGGCTACACCTTC.